The rows below give T cell receptor beta chains drawn from one sample of a study of T cells in Graves' hyperthyroidism and ophthalmopathy. One entry per CDR3 protein, called by TCRdb with MiXCR from the multiplex PCR reads. The table has hundreds of thousands of distinct CDR3 sequences, roughly 15% seen once. Sequencing input: blood. All receptors come from a woman aged 50 to 60 with Graves' ophthalmopathy. Both conserved end residues are part of each CDR3. A D gene is named only where the DNA matches it firmly. Size is stated for part of the rows, as once, few or many counts, or as a class when the clone is expanded.

abundance	j_gene	d_gene	v_gene	CDR3nt	CDR3aa
many	TRBJ2-3	TRBD2	TRBV11-3	TGTGCCAGCAGCGAGGGACTAGCGGGAGTAGATACGCAGTATTTT	CASSEGLAGVDTQYF
many	TRBJ2-3	TRBD1	TRBV7-9	TGTGCCAGCAGCTTAACCCCGGGACAGAGCTCAGATACGCAGTATTTT	CASSLTPGQSSDTQYF
-	TRBJ2-1	-	TRBV14	TGTGCCAGCAGCCAAGATCACGGGTTGCAGTTCTTC	CASSQDHGLQFF
many	TRBJ2-7	-	TRBV28	TGTGCCATCGCCAGGACTCCAACCTACGAGCAGTACTTC	CAIARTPTYEQYF
many	TRBJ2-7	-	TRBV6-2/TRBV6-3	TGTGCCAGCAGTCACCACGTAGAGCAGTACTTC	CASSHHVEQYF
many	TRBJ1-6	TRBD1	TRBV27	TGTGCCACCGGACAGGTTATTAATTCACCCCTCCACTTT	CATGQVINSPLHF
many	TRBJ1-1	-	TRBV14	TGTGCCAGCAGCCAAGAGGAGGCAGGGAGAAACACTGAAGCTTTCTTT	CASSQEEAGRNTEAFF
many	TRBJ1-5	-	TRBV9	TGTGCCGTACCCAGGGTGGGCAATCAGCCCCAGCATTTT	CAVPRVGNQPQHF
few	TRBJ2-4	-	TRBV5-1	TGCGCCAGCAGCCCACACGGCGGGGCCAAAAACATTCAGTACTTC	CASSPHGGAKNIQYF
many	TRBJ2-3	-	TRBV28	TGTGCCAGCAGTCCCGCCGGGCCAAGAGCAGATACGCAGTATTTT	CASSPAGPRADTQYF
few	TRBJ2-3	-	TRBV5-4	TGTGCCAGCAGCTCGCCATCTAGCACAGATACGCAGTATTTT	CASSSPSSTDTQYF
-	TRBJ1-4	-	TRBV27	TGTGCCAGCAGTACCCTTCTAGACGCGGGGGAAAAACTGTTTTTT	CASSTLLDAGEKLFF
many	TRBJ1-1	-	TRBV30	TGTGCCTGGAGTGTACTCTCGACTTTCGGTGGAACTTTCTTT	CAWSVLSTFGGTFF
-	TRBJ2-1	TRBD1	TRBV12-3/TRBV12-4	TGTGCCAGCAGTCCGACAGGGTTCTACAATGAGCAGTTCTTC	CASSPTGFYNEQFF
many	TRBJ2-7	-	TRBV7-2	TGTGCCAGCAGCTTCGACCCGTACGAGCAGTACTTC	CASSFDPYEQYF
few	TRBJ1-1	TRBD1	TRBV27	TGTGCCAGCAGTTCCTATGACAGGGCTGAAGCTTTCTTT	CASSSYDRAEAFF
many	TRBJ1-6	-	TRBV15	TGTGCCACCAGCAGACTGGCAGGCTTTGGTTCACCCCTCCACTTT	CATSRLAGFGSPLHF
many	TRBJ1-1	TRBD1	TRBV12-3/TRBV12-4	TGTGCCAGCAGCACGGGACAGGGGGCGACTGAAGCTTTCTTT	CASSTGQGATEAFF
many	TRBJ1-1	-	TRBV5-1	TGCGCCAGCAGCTTGGCCCGGGGGGGGGGCACTGAAGCTTTCTTT	CASSLARGGGTEAFF